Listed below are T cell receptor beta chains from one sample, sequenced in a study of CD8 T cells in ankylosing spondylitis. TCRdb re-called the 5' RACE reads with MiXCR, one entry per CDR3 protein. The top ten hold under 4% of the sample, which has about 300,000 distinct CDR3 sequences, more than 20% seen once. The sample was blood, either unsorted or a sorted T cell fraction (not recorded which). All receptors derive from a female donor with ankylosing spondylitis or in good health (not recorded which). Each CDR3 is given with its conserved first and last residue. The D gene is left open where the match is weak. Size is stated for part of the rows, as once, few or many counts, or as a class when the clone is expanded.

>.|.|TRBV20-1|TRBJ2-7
TGCAGTGCCAGGATGGCACTAGCCCCAGTTGAGCAGTACTTC
CSARMALAPVEQYF
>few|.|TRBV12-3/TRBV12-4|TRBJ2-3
TGTGCCAGCAGCCTCCCCACTCACCGAGATACGCAGTATTTT
CASSLPTHRDTQYF
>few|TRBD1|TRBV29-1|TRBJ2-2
TGCAGCGTCAGGACAGGGGGCGCCCCCGGGGAGCTGTTTTTT
CSVRTGGAPGELFF
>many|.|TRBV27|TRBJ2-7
TGTGCCAGCAGTTCCCGCGGGGACATCCACTACGAGCAGTACTTC
CASSSRGDIHYEQYF
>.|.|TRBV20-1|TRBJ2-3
TGCAGTGCTAGAGATTGGGCGGCCAGCACAGATACGCAGTATTTT
CSARDWAASTDTQYF
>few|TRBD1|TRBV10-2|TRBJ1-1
TGCGCCAGCAGGTTAACCCGGGACAGGAGGACTGAAGCTTTCTTT
CASRLTRDRRTEAFF
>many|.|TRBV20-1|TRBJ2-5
TGCAGTGCTTACGGACGCCAAGAGACCCAGTACTTC
CSAYGRQETQYF
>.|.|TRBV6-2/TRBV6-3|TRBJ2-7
TGTGCCAGCAACAGAGGCGGGAACCCATACGAGCAGTACTTC
CASNRGGNPYEQYF
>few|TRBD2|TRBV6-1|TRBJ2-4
TGTGCCAGCAGCCTAGCGGGAGTAATAGGGGGGAACATTCAGTACTTC
CASSLAGVIGGNIQYF
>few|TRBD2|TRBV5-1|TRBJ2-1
TGCGCCAGCAGCGGGACTAGCGGGAACAATGAGCAGTTCTTC
CASSGTSGNNEQFF
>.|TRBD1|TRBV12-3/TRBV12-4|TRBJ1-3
TGTGCCAGCAGCTCCGACAGGGACTCTGGAAACACCATATATTTT
CASSSDRDSGNTIYF
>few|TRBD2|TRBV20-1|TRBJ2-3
TGCAGTGCTAGAGCCGCGACTAGCGCCCACACAGATACGCAGTATTTT
CSARAATSAHTDTQYF
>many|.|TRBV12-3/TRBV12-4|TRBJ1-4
TGTGCCAGCAGTTCGACTGGAAAACTGTTTTTT
CASSSTGKLFF
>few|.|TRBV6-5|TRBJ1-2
TGTGCCAGCAGTTGGCAGGGTACGACGAGTGGCTACACCTTC
CASSWQGTTSGYTF
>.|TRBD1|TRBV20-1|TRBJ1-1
TGCAGTGCTAATCGAATGGACAGGTCAAACACTGAAGCTTTCTTT
CSANRMDRSNTEAFF
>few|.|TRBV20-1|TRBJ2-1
TGCAGTGGGGGGACTGCCGCCACCAATGAGCAGTTCTTC
CSGGTAATNEQFF
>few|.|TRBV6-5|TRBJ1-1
TGTGCCAGCAGAAGGGGGGAAACTGAAGCTTTCTTT
CASRRGETEAFF
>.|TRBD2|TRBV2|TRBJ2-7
TGTGCCAGCAGTTCCAGAGGCAGCGGGAGTTCCGAGCAGTACTTC
CASSSRGSGSSEQYF
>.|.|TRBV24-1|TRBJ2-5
TGTGCCACCAGTGACCCCGGAGAGACCCAGTACTTC
CATSDPGETQYF
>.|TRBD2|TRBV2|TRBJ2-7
TGTGCCAGCAGTGCGGGGACTAGCGGCGAGCAGTACTTC
CASSAGTSGEQYF
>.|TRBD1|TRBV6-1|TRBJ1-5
TGTGCCAGCAGTCTAACCCTTCCTCGGACAGGCCATCAGCCCCAGCATTTT
CASSLTLPRTGHQPQHF
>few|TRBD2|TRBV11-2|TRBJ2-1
TGTGCCAGCAGCTTAGAGTTCGGGCGGGAGGGGTACAATGAGCAGTTCTTC
CASSLEFGREGYNEQFF
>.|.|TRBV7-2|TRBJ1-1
TGTGCCAGCAGCTTAGTCCAGAACACTGAAGCTTTCTTT
CASSLVQNTEAFF
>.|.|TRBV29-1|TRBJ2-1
TGCAGCGTGAAAGGGCTGGTTATAACGGGTGAGCAGTTCTTC
CSVKGLVITGEQFF
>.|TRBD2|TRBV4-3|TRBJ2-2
TGCGCCAGCAGCCAAGGACCCACTAGCGGAGAATTCACCGGGGAGCTGTTTTTT
CASSQGPTSGEFTGELFF
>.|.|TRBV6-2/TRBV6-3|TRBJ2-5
TGTGCCAGCAGTTTCGGGGCGCCGGACAGAGTGACCCAGTACTTC
CASSFGAPDRVTQYF
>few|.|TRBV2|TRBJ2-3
TGTGCCAGCAGTGAGGTGGGAGGCTCAGATACGCAGTATTTT
CASSEVGGSDTQYF
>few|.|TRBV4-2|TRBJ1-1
TGTGCCAGCACTCACAAGCGACGGGGCGAGAACACTGAAGCTTTCTTT
CASTHKRRGENTEAFF
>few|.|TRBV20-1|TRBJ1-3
TGCAGTGCTAGAGTCCAGAGGATAGTAAACACCATATATTTT
CSARVQRIVNTIYF
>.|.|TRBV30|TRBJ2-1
TGTGCCTGGAGTATCTTAGTGGTGTACAATGAGCAGTTCTTC
CAWSILVVYNEQFF
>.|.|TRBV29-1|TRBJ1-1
TGCAGCGTTGACGTGGGACAGAACACTGAAGCTTTCTTT
CSVDVGQNTEAFF
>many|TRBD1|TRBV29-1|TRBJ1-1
TGCAGCGTCGACAGGGGCACTGAAGCTTTCTTT
CSVDRGTEAFF
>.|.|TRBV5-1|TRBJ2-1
TGCGCCAGCAGCTTCGGCCCGACATCGGATGAGCAGTTCTTC
CASSFGPTSDEQFF
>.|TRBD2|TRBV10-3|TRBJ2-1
TGTGCCGCCAGGACTAGCGGGAGCTATGAGCAGTTCTTC
CAARTSGSYEQFF
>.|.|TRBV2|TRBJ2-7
TGTGCCAGCAGTGCGGGGGAGCAGTACTTC
CASSAGEQYF
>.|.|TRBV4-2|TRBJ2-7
TGTGCCAGCAGCCAAGTGGGCCCCCCCGAGCAGTACTTC
CASSQVGPPEQYF
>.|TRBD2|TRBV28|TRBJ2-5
TGTGCCAGCAGTCCGGGGGGGGTCATCGCGGGAACCCAGTACTTC
CASSPGGVIAGTQYF
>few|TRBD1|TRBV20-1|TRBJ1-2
TGCAGTGCTCGGACAGGGTGGTTGCGGGGCTACACCTTC
CSARTGWLRGYTF
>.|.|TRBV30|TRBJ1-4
TGTGCCTGGAGTGTACTGACTACGAACGAAAAACTGTTTTTT
CAWSVLTTNEKLFF
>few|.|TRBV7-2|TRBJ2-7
TGTGCCAGCAGCTTAGTGGTAGGTACATCCTACGAGCAGTACTTC
CASSLVVGTSYEQYF
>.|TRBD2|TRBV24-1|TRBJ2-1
TGTGCCACCAGTGTCGGCCTAGCGGGCACCAATGAGCAGTTCTTC
CATSVGLAGTNEQFF
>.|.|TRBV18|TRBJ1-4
TGTGCCAGCTCACCAGCAGTAGGGGAAAAACTGTTTTTT
CASSPAVGEKLFF
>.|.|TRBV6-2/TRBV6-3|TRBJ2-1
TGTGCCAGCAGTTACGGGACGTCCTACAATGAGCAGTTCTTC
CASSYGTSYNEQFF
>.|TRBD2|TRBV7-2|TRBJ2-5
TGTGCCAGCAGCCACTACGGGGGGACGCAGTACTTC
CASSHYGGTQYF
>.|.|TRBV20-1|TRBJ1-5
TGCAGTGCTAGAGCCTGGCAGGGGATGGGCAGCAATCAGCCCCAGCATTTT
CSARAWQGMGSNQPQHF
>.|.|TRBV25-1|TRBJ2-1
TGTGCCAGCAGTGAAACCACTAGAGCTGACAATGAGCAGTTCTTC
CASSETTRADNEQFF
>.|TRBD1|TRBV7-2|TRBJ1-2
TGTGCCAGCAGCTTAGTCGGACAGGGGGCGCCGGGTGGCTACACCTTC
CASSLVGQGAPGGYTF
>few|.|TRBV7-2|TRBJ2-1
TGTGCCAGCAGCTTAGCTTACGGACCCTCCTACAATGAGCAGTTCTTC
CASSLAYGPSYNEQFF
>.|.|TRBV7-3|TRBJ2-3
TGTGCCAGCAGCTTAACGGAGGGGAAGGGTACGCAGTATTTT
CASSLTEGKGTQYF
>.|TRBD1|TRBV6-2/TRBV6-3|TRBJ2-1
TGTGCCAGCAGTTTCAATAGACAGGGGAATGAGCAGTTCTTC
CASSFNRQGNEQFF